This T cell receptor beta chain was retrieved from a study of control samples from healthy donors and cancer patients (dated by TCRdb to about 2020). Comment on this clone: There is no known antigen for this receptor. No base quality values were provided; no much bigger clone lies one nucleotide off.

Library creation used the immunoSEQ multiplex PCR assay. The clones in this table, taken by TCRdb from immuneACCESS, are in-frame only. Not every clone is retained; where verified, under half of the shortfall comes from an unresolved V gene, and the cause of the rest is unknown. Within this sample are 100,000 to 150,000 clones, with 88% of them counted one time only. The ten largest clones capture around 3% of the sample. CDR1 and CDR2 (MDHEN, SYDVKM) derive from the germline V gene. Inclusive of the bounding cysteine and phenylalanine, the CDR3 is 12 residues long. The entry retains the CDR3 DNA only, 36 bases that are in frame from base 1. At the junction V is shortened by 6 bases and J by 4 bases, with 9 bases in between.

This TCR was recovered from a man aged 50 or older in good health. Sequenced: blood. The V gene is TRBV28 and the J gene is TRBJ1-1; the D segment cannot be called with confidence. The DNA reads TGTGCCAGCAGCCGACGGCGCACTGAAGCTTTCTTT. Translated, this gives CASSRRRTEAFF.